This TCR beta chain was retrieved from a study of breast tumors, draining lymph nodes, adjacent tissues. Samples came from axillary lymph nodes draining the breast cancer. This clonotype was detected ten times or more. The antigen remains unidentified. Study-wide findings and caveats: Tumors had less TCR diversity than lymph nodes, more than nontumor tissue.

The trim removed 3 bases at V and 5 bases at J, leaving 6 bases unmatched. Looked up from germline, CDR1 is SNHLY and CDR2 is FYNNEI. This CDR3 contains 14 residues. TCRdb re-analysed the multiplex PCR reads in MiXCR, keeping a single row per CDR3 protein. This table has about 200,000 distinct CDR3 sequences, 30% to 40% appearing once. The rearrangement joins TRBV2 to TRBJ2-5, with TRBD2 identical over 7 bases. The material sequenced was axillary lymph node tissue. This clonotype was sampled from a female donor with breast cancer. Some clones in this sample may be carry-over from other donors' samples. CDR3 coding DNA: TGTGCCAGCAGTGAGGTGCTAGCGGACGAGACCCAGTACTTC. This translates into CASSEVLADETQYF.